The entry that follows covers one TCR beta chain sequence. Which antigen it targets is not known. No per-base quality is available; no much larger clone lies one base away. Libraries were prepared through the immunoSEQ multiplex PCR assay. The hsTCRB Kit was used according to the manufacturer's protocol to amplify rearranged TCR beta chain sequences. An Illumina MiSeq was used to sequence the TCRB libraries. The published analysis was carried out like this. The kit vendor's proprietary platform handled demultiplexing, trimming and gene mapping. Drawn from immuneACCESS, this table holds only the in-frame rearrangements with V and J called that TCRdb kept. Clones are partly lost; checked studies trace under half to an unresolved V gene and leave the rest unexplained. That table supplies the V and J calls and clone size; D and trimming were determined from the DNA. The sample table contains approximately 88,000 clones; only one count was recorded for roughly 75% of them. Of the sample, roughly 6.9% is held by the ten largest clones.

This specimen's time point label, interpreted: baseline, week 1 (first vaccination visit). The treatment or condition label, read with the paper, signifies: pre-vaccination baseline after standard-of-care therapy. All donors had newly diagnosed IDH1-mutant astrocytomas of WHO grade 3 or 4 that showed loss of nuclear ATRX. The samples were drawn from NOA16, a multicentre, single-arm, open-label phase I trial in Germany that tested a mutant IDH1 peptide vaccine in humans for the first time. Visit V03 blood draws served as the baseline sample for immunogenicity testing. Genomic DNA for TCRB sequencing was extracted from EDTA blood using the DNeasy Blood and Tissue Kit. The germline ends are 10 bases apart after V is trimmed by 2 bases and J by 0 bases. The CDR3 holds 16 amino acids from the cysteine to the phenylalanine. Only the CDR3 region is kept as DNA, spanning 48 bases read in frame from base 1. For CDR1 and CDR2, the germline V gene lists KGHSH and LQKENI.

The sample is drawn from a study of a mutant IDH1 vaccine in newly diagnosed glioma listed by TCRdb under 2021. About the full investigation: Of the approximately 33 treated patients, approximately 62% were male and about 40% were female, and the mean age was approximately 37 years. Before enrollment, most patients had been given radiochemotherapy with temozolomide as standard therapy, while the rest had received either radiotherapy alone or temozolomide alone. Peripheral blood was drawn at six visits: V03 (baseline), V05, V07, V10, V12 and V13. Longitudinal TCRB deep sequencing was done for 25 to 30 treated patients, wherever samples were available for exploratory analyses.

Overall study results and their limits: Availability determined which PBMC samples were chosen for TCRB deep sequencing. Vaccine-induced immune responses across multiple MHC alleles were detected in about 93% of patients. The authors stated that sample limitations prevented analyses of patient blood samples from being reproduced. Pseudoprogression appeared unrelated to alterations in the top peripheral T cell clonotypes detected by TCRB sequencing.

The sample consisted of PBMCs, taken from a glioma patient treated with radiotherapy, temozolomide or both. This clonotype originated in a man between 40 and 49 years old with glioma. The rearranged segments are TRBV18 and TRBJ1-4, with no confident D gene call. The bases are TGTGCCAGCTCACCAAGGCCCCCCGCAACTAATGAAAAACTGTTTTTT. Its translation is CASSPRPPATNEKLFF.